This T cell receptor (beta chain) was profiled in a study of T cell repertoires in cytomegalovirus infection. CDR3 size: 17 residues. Trimming removed 5 bases from V and 0 bases from J, with 14 bases in between. The sample holds a few counts of this clonotype. What it recognizes is unknown. Via MiXCR, TCRdb re-called the reads, giving one row per CDR3 protein. The sample holds roughly 860,000 distinct CDR3 sequences, about 31% seen once. Regarding the study as a whole: Adding up the frequency of public TCR beta families identified people who carried CMV plus the relevant HLA.

The receptor comes from a human donor in good health (CMV status not recorded). Some clones in this sample may be carry-over from other donors' samples. The J gene is TRBJ1-6, the V gene TRBV12-3 or TRBV12-4, with D hard to call. The source was cultured CD8+ T cells from PBMCs, collected from culture after CMV antigen stimulation. CDR3 loop: CASSVGLQSSYNSPLHF. Written as DNA, the CDR3 is TGTGCCAGCAGTGTCGGTCTACAGAGCTCCTATAATTCACCCCTCCACTTT.